Listed below are T cell receptor beta chains from one sample, sequenced in a study of T cell responses to AZD1222 COVID-19 vaccine. Generated by immunoSEQ multiplex PCR, the TCRdb table keeps only in-frame clones and is missing some. The sample yields about 93,000 clones, roughly nine tenths seen once. The sequencing used peripheral blood, collected on day 0 of MenACWY control vaccination. Receptors were obtained from an adult in good health. Both conserved end residues are part of each CDR3. A D gene is named only where the DNA matches it firmly. Clone sizes are given selectively: once, few, many, or a class where the clone is expanded.

clone size: -
D gene: -
J gene: TRBJ2-5
V gene: TRBV10-1
CDR3 protein: CASSDGAALETQYF
CDR3 DNA: TGCGCCAGCAGTGACGGAGCGGCTCTGGAGACCCAGTACTTC

clone size: once
D gene: TRBD1
J gene: TRBJ1-2
V gene: TRBV9
CDR3 protein: CASSVAPRTGEDYGYTF
CDR3 DNA: TGTGCCAGCAGCGTCGCACCTCGGACAGGGGAGGACTATGGCTACACCTTC

clone size: -
D gene: -
J gene: TRBJ2-2
V gene: TRBV4-1
CDR3 protein: CASAKQGGTGELFF
CDR3 DNA: TGCGCCAGCGCAAAACAGGGAGGAACCGGGGAGCTGTTTTTT

clone size: -
D gene: TRBD2
J gene: TRBJ2-1
V gene: TRBV7-3
CDR3 protein: CASSLMGGSSYNEQFF
CDR3 DNA: TGTGCCAGCAGCTTAATGGGCGGGAGCTCCTACAATGAGCAGTTCTTC

clone size: -
D gene: -
J gene: TRBJ2-3
V gene: TRBV2
CDR3 protein: CASSEYPTDTQYF
CDR3 DNA: TGTGCCAGCAGTGAATATCCCACAGATACGCAGTATTTT

clone size: -
D gene: TRBD2
J gene: TRBJ2-3
V gene: TRBV7-2
CDR3 protein: CASSLAGTGGQSDTQYF
CDR3 DNA: TGTGCCAGCAGCTTAGCGGGGACGGGGGGGCAGTCAGATACGCAGTATTTT

clone size: -
D gene: TRBD2
J gene: TRBJ2-3
V gene: TRBV7-9
CDR3 protein: CASSLGGAGGTDTQYF
CDR3 DNA: TGTGCCAGCAGCTTAGGAGGGGCGGGAGGCACAGATACGCAGTATTTT

clone size: -
D gene: TRBD1
J gene: TRBJ2-7
V gene: TRBV28
CDR3 protein: CASSSPGTGVAREQYF
CDR3 DNA: TGTGCCAGCAGTTCACCCGGGACAGGGGTGGCCCGCGAGCAGTACTTC

clone size: -
D gene: -
J gene: TRBJ1-1
V gene: TRBV19
CDR3 protein: CASSQGVTEAFF
CDR3 DNA: TGTGCCAGTAGCCAGGGCGTCACTGAAGCTTTCTTT

clone size: -
D gene: -
J gene: TRBJ1-6
V gene: TRBV7-3
CDR3 protein: CASSLTGVGTPLHF
CDR3 DNA: TGTGCCAGCAGCTTAACAGGGGTTGGGACACCCCTCCACTTT

clone size: once
D gene: TRBD2
J gene: TRBJ2-1
V gene: TRBV7-2
CDR3 protein: CASSLSGGRNNEQFF
CDR3 DNA: TGTGCCAGCAGCCTTAGCGGGGGGCGGAACAATGAGCAGTTCTTC

clone size: -
D gene: -
J gene: TRBJ2-1
V gene: TRBV23-1
CDR3 protein: CASAREGCEQFF
CDR3 DNA: TGCGCCAGCGCCCGAGAGGGTTGTGAGCAGTTCTTC

clone size: -
D gene: TRBD2
J gene: TRBJ2-7
V gene: TRBV3-1/TRBV3-2
CDR3 protein: CASTRGSGGSYEQYF
CDR3 DNA: TGTGCCAGCACCCGGGGGAGCGGGGGGTCTTACGAGCAGTACTTC

clone size: -
D gene: -
J gene: TRBJ2-3
V gene: TRBV15
CDR3 protein: CATSTLYTDTQYF
CDR3 DNA: TGTGCCACCAGCACCCTATACACAGATACGCAGTATTTT

clone size: -
D gene: -
J gene: TRBJ1-2
V gene: TRBV19
CDR3 protein: CASSALQGYNYGYTF
CDR3 DNA: TGTGCCAGTAGTGCCCTTCAGGGGTATAACTATGGCTACACCTTC

clone size: -
D gene: -
J gene: TRBJ2-1
V gene: TRBV7-3
CDR3 protein: CASSRFMGNEQFF
CDR3 DNA: TGTGCCAGCAGCCGATTCATGGGGAATGAGCAGTTCTTC

clone size: -
D gene: -
J gene: TRBJ2-2
V gene: TRBV18
CDR3 protein: CASSPTAGELFF
CDR3 DNA: TGTGCCAGCTCACCAACTGCCGGGGAGCTGTTTTTT

clone size: -
D gene: TRBD2
J gene: TRBJ2-1
V gene: TRBV7-2
CDR3 protein: CASSLFPGTSGGASNEQFF
CDR3 DNA: TGTGCCAGCAGCTTATTTCCCGGGACTAGCGGGGGGGCGAGTAATGAGCAGTTCTTC

clone size: -
D gene: -
J gene: TRBJ1-2
V gene: TRBV6-2/TRBV6-3
CDR3 protein: CASSYSQRSYGYTF
CDR3 DNA: TGTGCCAGCAGTTACTCTCAGCGGAGCTATGGCTACACCTTC

clone size: -
D gene: TRBD2
J gene: TRBJ2-6
V gene: TRBV7-2
CDR3 protein: CASSLWTSGSGANVLTF
CDR3 DNA: TGTGCCAGCAGCTTATGGACTAGCGGCTCTGGGGCCAACGTCCTGACTTTC

clone size: few
D gene: TRBD1
J gene: TRBJ1-2
V gene: TRBV29-1
CDR3 protein: CSVRGDRAYGYTF
CDR3 DNA: TGCAGCGTTCGAGGGGACAGGGCCTATGGCTACACCTTC

clone size: -
D gene: -
J gene: TRBJ2-7
V gene: TRBV19
CDR3 protein: CASSILGQSYEQYF
CDR3 DNA: TGTGCCAGTAGTATTCTGGGCCAATCCTACGAGCAGTACTTC

clone size: -
D gene: TRBD1
J gene: TRBJ1-3
V gene: TRBV5-4
CDR3 protein: CASSLQGGQISGNTIYF
CDR3 DNA: TGTGCCAGCAGCTTGCAAGGGGGACAGATCTCTGGAAACACCATATATTTT

clone size: -
D gene: -
J gene: TRBJ2-7
V gene: TRBV21-1
CDR3 protein: CASSKVPLAGAFLGEQYF
CDR3 DNA: TGTGCCAGCAGCAAAGTCCCTTTAGCGGGGGCCTTCCTGGGCGAGCAGTACTTC

clone size: -
D gene: TRBD1
J gene: TRBJ1-6
V gene: TRBV4-2
CDR3 protein: CASSRRDRENSPLHF
CDR3 DNA: TGTGCCAGCAGCCGGCGGGACAGGGAGAATTCACCCCTCCACTTT

clone size: -
D gene: -
J gene: TRBJ2-3
V gene: TRBV3-1/TRBV3-2
CDR3 protein: CASSQVTDTQYF
CDR3 DNA: TGTGCCAGCAGCCAAGTGACAGATACGCAGTATTTT

clone size: -
D gene: -
J gene: TRBJ1-5
V gene: TRBV18
CDR3 protein: CASSPMTTSRGDQPQHF
CDR3 DNA: TGTGCCAGCTCACCAATGACAACCTCCCGGGGAGATCAGCCCCAGCATTTT

clone size: -
D gene: -
J gene: TRBJ2-1
V gene: TRBV15
CDR3 protein: CATRAGARNEQFF
CDR3 DNA: TGTGCCACCAGAGCTGGGGCGAGAAATGAGCAGTTCTTC

clone size: -
D gene: -
J gene: TRBJ1-3
V gene: TRBV30
CDR3 protein: CAWSGLPSGNTIYF
CDR3 DNA: TGTGCCTGGAGTGGACTGCCGTCTGGAAACACCATATATTTT

clone size: -
D gene: TRBD1
J gene: TRBJ1-6
V gene: TRBV6-5
CDR3 protein: CASRGQGNFGAPLHF
CDR3 DNA: TGTGCCAGCAGGGGACAGGGGAACTTCGGGGCACCCCTCCACTTT

clone size: -
D gene: -
J gene: TRBJ1-5
V gene: TRBV7-2
CDR3 protein: CASSLSGAYSNQPQHF
CDR3 DNA: TGTGCCAGCAGCTTGTCAGGGGCTTATAGCAATCAGCCCCAGCATTTT

clone size: -
D gene: TRBD2
J gene: TRBJ2-2
V gene: TRBV4-1
CDR3 protein: CASSPLAGGNTGELFF
CDR3 DNA: TGCGCCAGCAGCCCCCTAGCGGGGGGGAACACCGGGGAGCTGTTTTTT

clone size: few
D gene: -
J gene: TRBJ1-2
V gene: TRBV4-1
CDR3 protein: CASSQVAGTAYGYTF
CDR3 DNA: TGCGCCAGCAGCCAAGTCGCAGGAACGGCTTATGGCTACACCTTC

clone size: -
D gene: TRBD2
J gene: TRBJ2-5
V gene: TRBV6-5
CDR3 protein: CASSYRLAGVQETQYF
CDR3 DNA: TGTGCCAGCAGTTACAGGCTAGCGGGGGTCCAAGAGACCCAGTACTTC

clone size: -
D gene: -
J gene: TRBJ1-1
V gene: TRBV12-5
CDR3 protein: CASGFLPGRNTEAFF
CDR3 DNA: TGTGCTAGTGGTTTCTTGCCAGGCCGGAACACTGAAGCTTTCTTT

clone size: -
D gene: TRBD1
J gene: TRBJ1-1
V gene: TRBV6-5
CDR3 protein: CASRPEGTVNTEAFF
CDR3 DNA: TGTGCCAGCAGACCAGAGGGGACAGTGAACACTGAAGCTTTCTTT

clone size: -
D gene: -
J gene: TRBJ1-5
V gene: TRBV25-1
CDR3 protein: CASSSAGNQPQHF
CDR3 DNA: TGTGCCAGCAGTTCGGCAGGGAATCAGCCCCAGCATTTT

clone size: -
D gene: TRBD1
J gene: TRBJ2-2
V gene: TRBV5-5
CDR3 protein: CASSSRTGVPTGELFF
CDR3 DNA: TGTGCCAGCAGCTCGAGGACAGGGGTTCCGACCGGGGAGCTGTTTTTT

clone size: -
D gene: -
J gene: TRBJ2-1
V gene: TRBV14
CDR3 protein: CASSQGGVVFDNEQFF
CDR3 DNA: TGTGCCAGCAGCCAAGGAGGAGTGGTCTTTGACAATGAGCAGTTCTTC

clone size: once
D gene: -
J gene: TRBJ1-5
V gene: TRBV4-1
CDR3 protein: CASSQEMGRVSQPQHF
CDR3 DNA: TGCGCCAGCAGCCAAGAGATGGGGAGGGTTAGTCAGCCCCAGCATTTT

clone size: -
D gene: TRBD1
J gene: TRBJ1-3
V gene: TRBV7-6
CDR3 protein: CASSVLTGGRSGNTIYF
CDR3 DNA: TGTGCCAGCAGCGTACTGACAGGGGGTAGATCTGGAAACACCATATATTTT

clone size: -
D gene: TRBD1
J gene: TRBJ2-7
V gene: TRBV5-1
CDR3 protein: CASSLRQGGHEQYF
CDR3 DNA: TGCGCCAGCAGCTTGCGACAGGGCGGGCACGAGCAGTACTTC

clone size: -
D gene: -
J gene: TRBJ2-3
V gene: TRBV27
CDR3 protein: CASSPTAGRGADTQYF
CDR3 DNA: TGTGCCAGCAGCCCGACAGCCGGACGGGGGGCTGATACGCAGTATTTT

clone size: -
D gene: -
J gene: TRBJ2-1
V gene: TRBV18
CDR3 protein: CASSLDYNEQFF
CDR3 DNA: TGTGCCAGCTCACTGGATTACAATGAGCAGTTCTTC

clone size: -
D gene: -
J gene: TRBJ2-6
V gene: TRBV12-5
CDR3 protein: CASGLVQGGISGANVLTF
CDR3 DNA: TGTGCTAGTGGTTTGGTACAGGGGGGGATCTCTGGGGCCAACGTCCTGACTTTC

clone size: -
D gene: -
J gene: TRBJ1-1
V gene: TRBV3-1/TRBV3-2
CDR3 protein: CASSHGLMNTEAFF
CDR3 DNA: TGTGCCAGCAGTCACGGACTCATGAACACTGAAGCTTTCTTT

clone size: -
D gene: -
J gene: TRBJ1-5
V gene: TRBV5-4
CDR3 protein: CASSWGGGGQPQHF
CDR3 DNA: TGTGCCAGCAGCTGGGGGGGTGGGGGACAGCCCCAGCATTTT

clone size: -
D gene: -
J gene: TRBJ2-7
V gene: TRBV10-3
CDR3 protein: CAITSRADYEQYF
CDR3 DNA: TGTGCCATCACCTCCCGGGCCGACTACGAGCAGTACTTC

clone size: -
D gene: -
J gene: TRBJ1-4
V gene: TRBV4-3
CDR3 protein: CASSHDQGARWEKLFF
CDR3 DNA: TGCGCCAGCAGCCATGACCAGGGTGCGCGGTGGGAAAAACTGTTTTTT

clone size: few
D gene: -
J gene: TRBJ2-1
V gene: TRBV18
CDR3 protein: CASSGTRGGARNEQFF
CDR3 DNA: TGTGCCAGCTCCGGAACTAGGGGGGGCGCAAGGAATGAGCAGTTCTTC

clone size: -
D gene: TRBD1
J gene: TRBJ2-5
V gene: TRBV29-1
CDR3 protein: CSVGQGQETQYF
CDR3 DNA: TGCAGCGTTGGACAGGGCCAAGAGACCCAGTACTTC

clone size: -
D gene: TRBD1
J gene: TRBJ2-2
V gene: TRBV4-3
CDR3 protein: CASSPDRVFAGELFF
CDR3 DNA: TGCGCCAGCAGCCCCGACAGGGTCTTTGCCGGGGAGCTGTTTTTT

clone size: -
D gene: -
J gene: TRBJ1-2
V gene: TRBV7-9
CDR3 protein: CASRLGTTVEGNYGYTF
CDR3 DNA: TGTGCCAGCAGGCTCGGGACAACGGTTGAGGGGAACTATGGCTACACCTTC